This passage covers 4 T cell receptor beta chains from one sample sequenced in a study of a mutant IDH1 vaccine in newly diagnosed glioma. Time point denoted: week 35, safety follow-up. A single vaccine dose contained 300 ug of mutant IDH1 20-mer peptide, and topical imiquimod was used with it. The assay was immunoSEQ multiplex PCR, and TCRdb's table has in-frame clones only and misses some. The sample holds tens of thousands of clones, less than 80% seen once. Their antigens remain unidentified. The source was PBMCs, collected from a glioma patient whose treatment included an IDH1 peptide vaccine. The receptors were gathered from a man between 40 and 49 years old with glioma.

The rearrangement joins TRBV9 to TRBJ2-1; D may match TRBD1 or TRBD2 (5 bases each). The CDR3 runs to 12 residues. V was pared by 7 bases and J by 10 bases, with 15 bases between. Germline CDR1 reads SGDLS; CDR2 reads YYNGEE. The CDR3 loop reads CASQAAWGEQFF. The CDR3 bases are TGTGCCAGCCAAGCCGCCTGGGGGGAGCAGTTCTTC.

The chain recombines TRBV9 with TRBJ1-2, with D maybe TRBD1 (6 bases). Germline loops: CDR1 SGDLS, CDR2 YYNGEE. There are 13 residues in the CDR3. The germline V and J ends were trimmed by 2 bases and 5 bases, with 10 bases remaining between them. The CDR3 region is CASSVQGRYGYTF. The CDR3 nucleotides are TGTGCCAGCAGCGTGCAGGGGAGGTATGGCTACACCTTC.

The rearrangement joins TRBV30 to TRBJ2-5; D may correspond to TRBD1 or TRBD2 (5 bases each). CDR1 GTSNPN and CDR2 SVGIG come from the germline V gene (reference sequence). This CDR3 spans 16 amino acids. Trimming took off 5 bases at V and 5 bases at J, with 24 bases between the two ends. This CDR3 is CAWGSATVSRGETQYF. Here the CDR3 DNA reads TGTGCCTGGGGCTCTGCGACGGTGAGCCGGGGCGAGACCCAGTACTTC. The full variable domain, rest sourced from reference TRBV30 and TRBJ2-5, is SQTIHQWPATLVQPVGSPLSLECTVEGTSNPNLYWYRQAAGRGLQLLFYSVGIGQISSEVPQNLSASRPQDRQFILSSKKLLLSDSGFYLCAWGSATVSRGETQYFGPGTRLLVL.

The V call is TRBV6-1, the J call TRBJ2-1, with D possibly called TRBD1 or TRBD2 (5 bases each). V dropped 4 bases and J dropped 8 bases, with 12 bases sitting between them. This CDR3 has 13 residues. From germline, CDR1 is MNHNS and CDR2 SASEGT. CDR3 in DNA: TGTGCCAGCAGTGTCTCTCTGGGGGATGAGCAGTTCTTC. Translating it yields CASSVSLGDEQFF.